Below are 18 T cell receptor beta chains sequenced from a single sample in a study of T cell repertoires and leukemia-associated antigens. No cognate antigen is known for these TCRs. TCRdb ran MiXCR on the 5' RACE reads and lists one entry per CDR3 protein. The sample includes some 12,000 distinct CDR3 sequences, 42% seen only once; the top ten take around a quarter. The sequenced material came from CD3+ T cells sorted from blood and cultured. These receptors all stem from a female donor in good health.

V is TRBV10-3 and J is TRBJ1-4, with 7 positions matching TRBD1. After removal of 6 bases from V and 2 bases from J, the junction contained 6 bases not matched to a gene. From germline, CDR1 is ENHRY and CDR2 SYGVKD. The CDR3 runs 15 residues. For the CDR3, the DNA is TGTGCCATCAGCGAGGGGGCGCAGACTAATGAAAAACTGTTTTTT. Its translation: CAISEGAQTNEKLFF.

This chain joins TRBV12-3 or TRBV12-4 and TRBJ2-4; D is possibly TRBD2 (6 bases). The CDR3 is 13 amino acids. V shed 6 bases and J shed 8 bases, with 14 bases lying between them. The CDR3 sequence: CASSLLEGDIQYF. In DNA form, the CDR3 reads TGTGCCAGCAGCCTACTGGAGGGAGACATTCAGTACTTC.

The J gene is TRBJ2-2, the V gene TRBV18; D is uncertain. Germline CDR1 is KGHSH and CDR2 is LQKENI. V gave up 2 bases and J gave up 7 bases, with 11 bases separating them. This CDR3 is 14 amino acids long. The CDR3 protein is CASSPRMSIGELFF. The CDR3 region has the DNA TGTGCCAGCTCACCAAGGATGAGCATCGGGGAGCTGTTTTTT.

On this clonotype itself: The junction does not match germline at one end; this may be a read error. This sequence joins TRBV2 and TRBJ2-1, with D unclear. CDR1 and CDR2 from the germline V gene are SNHLY and FYNNEI. The CDR3 covers 11 residues. CDR3 residues: CASSEIHEPLF. CDR3 sequence (DNA): TGTGCCAGCAGTGAAATCCATGAGCCGCTCTTC.

The V gene is TRBV29-1, the J gene TRBJ2-7; no clear D gene. Germline-derived CDR1 and CDR2 are SQVTM and ANQGSEA. The ends were cut back, 6 bases at V and 7 bases at J, with 13 bases in the middle. The CDR3 is 11 amino acids. The CDR3 DNA reads TGCAGCGTCCATTATCGTAAGGAGCAGTACTTC. It encodes CSVHYRKEQYF.

This clonotype showed up just a few times. CDR3 sequence (DNA): TGTGCCACCGCTGCCCAGGGGCCTACCTACAATGAGCAGTTCTTC. Protein sequence: CATAAQGPTYNEQFF. The chain links TRBV27 to TRBJ2-1, with a weak D call TRBD1 (6 bases). Germline V gene sequence: CDR1 MNHEY, CDR2 SMNVEV (reference sequence). V was trimmed by 10 bases and J by 2 bases, leaving 18 bases between them. The CDR3 runs to 15 residues.

This clonotype is medium-sized within its sample. This chain links TRBV5-1 with TRBJ2-3; the D gene is possibly TRBD1 (6 bases). Germline values: CDR1 SGHRS, CDR2 YFSETQ. The V gene lost 4 bases and the J gene lost 2 bases, with 11 bases spanning the gap. The CDR3 loop spans 14 amino acids. This chain's CDR3 is CASSDQGPTDTQYF. CDR3 in DNA: TGCGCCAGCAGCGATCAGGGGCCCACAGATACGCAGTATTTT.

This clonotype showed up many times. J is TRBJ2-5 and V is TRBV13; 8 bases agree with TRBD1. The length of the CDR3 is 14 residues. The V segment lost 3 bases and the J segment 4 bases; nucleotides outside the gene matches: 4. Germline V gene lookup returns CDR1 PRHDT and CDR2 FYEKMQ (reference sequence). CDR3 DNA sequence: TGTGCCAGCAGCTTCAGGGGGCTTGGAGAGACCCAGTACTTC. Its translation: CASSFRGLGETQYF. Supplemented by reference TRBV13 and TRBJ2-5, the full variable domain reads AAGVIQSPRHLIKEKRETATLKCYPIPRHDTVYWYQQGPGQDPQFLISFYEKMQSDKGSIPDRFSAQQFSDYHSELNMSSLELGDSALYFCASSFRGLGETQYFGPGTRLLVL.

The chain links TRBV7-6 to TRBJ2-3; 7 positions match TRBD2. There are 15 residues in the CDR3. Germline V gene lookup returns CDR1 SGHVS and CDR2 FNYEAQ. V lost 5 bases and J lost 5; bases outside the gene matches: 10. This chain's CDR3 is CASSARAGWEDTQYF. CDR3 coding DNA: TGTGCCAGCAGCGCCCGAGCGGGATGGGAAGATACGCAGTATTTT. Full variable domain (remainder filled in from reference TRBV7-6 and TRBJ2-3): GAGVSQSPRYKVTKRGQDVALRCDPISGHVSLYWYRQALGQGPEFLTYFNYEAQQDKSGLPNDRFSAERPEGSISTLTIQRTEQRDSAMYRCASSARAGWEDTQYFGPGTRLTVL.

This clonotype was detected once. J is TRBJ2-7 and V is TRBV11-3; D is ambiguous. The CDR3 has 12 amino acids. Deletions cut 1 base from V and 3 bases from J, with 4 bases between. Germline V gives CDR1 SGHNT, CDR2 YENEEA. CDR3 bases: TGTGCCAGCAGCTTAGCTAGCTACGAGCAGTACTTC. Encoded protein: CASSLASYEQYF.

This sequence joins TRBV20-1 and TRBJ2-5; D unresolved. From germline, CDR1 is DFQATT and CDR2 SNEGSKA (reference sequence). V gave up 4 bases and J gave up 4 bases, with 13 bases separating them. CDR3 length equals 13 residues. Here the CDR3 reads CSAIRAGLETQYF. CDR3 in DNA: TGCAGTGCTATCAGAGCAGGATTAGAGACCCAGTACTTC.

This clonotype has at least ten counts. The chain links TRBV5-1 to TRBJ1-1; D gene ambiguous. Trimming took off 4 bases at V and 5 bases at J, with 12 bases between the two ends. Germline assignment: CDR1 SGHRS and CDR2 YFSETQ. This CDR3 is 13 amino acids long. For the CDR3, the DNA is TGCGCCAGCAGCGCCGATTTGGGTACTGAAGCTTTCTTT. It is translated as CASSADLGTEAFF.

The CDR3 protein is CAIGGGSGADTQYF. The DNA of the CDR3 is TGTGCCATCGGTGGCGGGAGCGGGGCAGATACGCAGTATTTT. The chain couples TRBV10-3 to TRBJ2-3; 7 bases fit TRBD2. The CDR3 runs 14 residues. In germline, CDR1 is ENHRY, CDR2 SYGVKD. V shed 8 bases and J 4 bases; nucleotides not matched to a gene: 9.

This clonotype was observed a handful of times. V is TRBV7-9 and J is TRBJ2-5; 7 bases fit TRBD2. CDR1 and CDR2 from the germline V gene are SEHNR and FQNEAQ (reference sequence). The CDR3 length is 15 residues. Trimming at V came to 3 bases and at J to 0 bases, leaving 4 bases not matched to a gene. CDR3: CASSLSGTYQETQYF. The CDR3 nucleotides read TGTGCCAGCAGCTTGAGCGGGACGTACCAAGAGACCCAGTACTTC.

The chain employs TRBV12-3 or TRBV12-4 and TRBJ2-2; no firm D call. Trimming took 3 bases from V and 7 from J, leaving 15 bases between them. The CDR3 runs to 15 residues. This chain's CDR3 is CASSLALGEVGELFF. The CDR3 DNA reads TGTGCCAGCAGTTTGGCGCTCGGTGAAGTCGGGGAGCTGTTTTTT.

This clonotype was seen more than once but under ten times. The V call is TRBV20-1, the J call TRBJ2-4, with D perhaps matching TRBD1 (5 bases). Germline CDR1 DFQATT, CDR2 SNEGSKA (reference sequence). V shed 4 bases and J shed 7 bases, with 8 bases lying between them. The CDR3 runs to 11 residues. The CDR3 region is CSATKGNIQYF. The CDR3 DNA reads as TGCAGTGCTACCAAGGGGAACATTCAGTACTTC.

The table lists this clonotype with many counts. The chain combines TRBV27 with TRBJ1-5; no reliable D call. Germline V CDR1 and CDR2: MNHEY, SMNVEV (reference sequence). The CDR3 runs to 15 residues. Trimming took off 4 bases at V and 5 bases at J, with 15 bases between the two ends. CDR3 bases: TGTGCCAGCAGTTCCTCTGGTGAGAGGTATCAGCCCCAGCATTTT. Amino acid sequence: CASSSSGERYQPQHF.

This clonotype was seen many times. This chain connects TRBV28 to TRBJ1-1; D gene unclear. V lost 3 bases, J lost 1 base, and 12 bases lay in between. From germline, CDR1 is MDHEN and CDR2 SYDVKM. This CDR3 comprises 15 residues. CDR3 DNA sequence: TGTGCCAGCAGTTTCCCCGGGATGAAGAACACTGAAGCTTTCTTT. Protein: CASSFPGMKNTEAFF.